This T cell receptor beta chain was retrieved from a study of blood T cell repertoires in COVID-19. Study in general: Sample material is recorded as cDNA or gDNA derived from T cells, B-cell-depleted T cells, or PBMCs.

Living in about 25 US areas, the participants were between roughly 18 and 89 years of age. Self-reported history from a screening survey and questionnaire set each donor's cohort. CDR3 length equals 16 residues. CDR1 and CDR2 from the germline V gene are MDHEN and SYDVKM. V trimming: 5 bases; J trimming: 8 bases; junction bases outside the gene matches: 13. Per the authors' pipeline: By means of reference gene primer amplification, nucleated cell counts were estimated. Generated by immunoSEQ multiplex PCR, the TCRdb table keeps only in-frame clones and is missing some. Clonal size and the V and J genes are those of that table, whereas D and trimming came from the DNA. The sample carries a few hundred thousand clones, 70% to 90% recorded once.

This clonotype was obtained from a woman aged 40 to 50 with acute COVID-19. The gene calls are TRBV28 and TRBJ2-1; 9 positions agree with TRBD2. The sequenced sample was PBMCs or T cells enriched from blood (not recorded which). This chain's CDR3 is CASSLGGGASPDEQFF. The CDR3 DNA reads TGTGCCAGCAGTCTAGGCGGGGGGGCCAGTCCCGATGAGCAGTTCTTC.